What follows are 21 T cell receptor beta chains derived from one specimen sequenced in a study of response to subunit inactivated influenza vaccine. In TCRdb, the RT-PCR reads were re-called with MiXCR into one record per CDR3 protein. Altogether under 550,000 distinct CDR3 sequences are present, approximately 7.1% being singletons, with the ten largest covering approximately 12%. Source: PBMCs from blood, taken less than 30 months after vaccination. These receptors all come from a man aged 50 to 69 who received an inactivated influenza vaccine.

This clonotype came up a few times. V usage is TRBV7-8 and J usage is TRBJ1-2; possibly TRBD1 for D (5 bases). The CDR3 is 15 amino acids. The germline CDR1 and CDR2 sequences are SGHVS and FQNEAQ. Trimming cost V 5 bases and J 4 bases, with 17 bases left between them. CDR3 residues: CASSRGGWDLYGYTF. The CDR3 bases are TGTGCCAGCAGCCGAGGCGGCTGGGACCTCTATGGCTACACCTTC.

This clonotype was observed many times. The V gene is TRBV29-1, the J gene TRBJ2-2, with 9 bases that match TRBD1. V gave up 1 base and J gave up 4 bases; unmatched junction bases: 4. Germline-derived CDR1 and CDR2 are SQVTM and ANQGSEA. This CDR3 is built from 15 residues. The DNA of the CDR3 is TGCAGCGTTGAAGGGGACAGGGCGAGCACCGGGGAGCTGTTTTTT. It codes for CSVEGDRASTGELFF.

This chain connects TRBV12-3 or TRBV12-4 to TRBJ1-1; D gene uncertain. V was shortened by 4 bases and J by 1 base, with 10 bases between the two germline ends. The CDR3 has 14 residues. In DNA form, the CDR3 reads TGTGCCAGCAGTTGGGGAAAGCGGAACACTGAAGCTTTCTTT. It encodes CASSWGKRNTEAFF.

This clonotype was observed a handful of times. The gene calls are TRBV7-2 and TRBJ1-5; a possible D gene is TRBD1 (5 bases). Germline V gene lookup returns CDR1 SGHTA and CDR2 FQGNSA. V was pared by 5 bases and J by 4 bases, with 15 bases between. The CDR3 length is 15 residues. Written as DNA, the CDR3 is TGTGCCAGCAGCCCCCCGGGACCCGCAAATCAGCCCCAGCATTTT. Translation gives CASSPPGPANQPQHF. Looking up the rest from reference TRBV7-2 and TRBJ1-5 gives the full variable domain: GAGVSQSPSNKVTEKGKDVELRCDPISGHTALYWYRQSLGQGLEFLIYFQGNSAPDKSGLPSDRFSAERTGGSVSTLTIQRTQQEDSAVYLCASSPPGPANQPQHFGDGTRLSIL.

V usage is TRBV6-1 and J usage is TRBJ2-3; 9 bases match TRBD2. V lost 6 bases to trimming and J lost 0 bases; unmatched junction nucleotides: 13. Germline CDR1 is MNHNS and CDR2 is SASEGT. This CDR3 has 18 residues. CDR3 in amino acids: CASSRTGTSPTSTDTQYF. The DNA of the CDR3 is TGTGCCAGCAGCCGCACCGGGACTAGCCCGACTAGCACAGATACGCAGTATTTT.

This rearrangement joins TRBV12-3 or TRBV12-4 to TRBJ1-1; weak D call: TRBD1 (5 bases). The CDR3 spans 14 residues. V dropped 9 bases and J dropped 5 bases, with 19 bases sitting between them. The CDR3 spells CASSPNRQLTEAFF. For the CDR3, the DNA is TGTGCCAGTAGCCCGAACAGGCAGTTGACTGAAGCTTTCTTT.

This chain connects TRBV28 to TRBJ2-3; D unclear. Germline CDR1 is MDHEN and CDR2 is SYDVKM. Trimming stripped 6 bases from V and 2 bases from J, with 9 bases between. This CDR3 is built from 13 residues. CDR3 coding DNA: TGTGCCAGCAGAACCCACAACACAGATACGCAGTATTTT. It is translated as CASRTHNTDTQYF.

This clonotype has at least ten counts. This chain uses TRBV13 with TRBJ1-6; D is possibly TRBD1 (5 bases). The CDR3 extends over 15 amino acids. Germline lookup yields CDR1 PRHDT and CDR2 FYEKMQ (reference sequence). Trimming stripped 3 bases from V and 5 bases from J, with 11 bases between. DNA for the CDR3: TGTGCCAGCAGCTTCTCAGGGAGGGATAATTCACCCCTCCACTTT. Protein sequence: CASSFSGRDNSPLHF.

J is TRBJ1-4 and V is TRBV7-9; D is unclear. The V end lost 4 bases, the J end lost 7 bases, and 19 bases lay between the germline ends. This CDR3 is 16 amino acids long. From germline, CDR1 is SEHNR and CDR2 FQNEAQ (reference sequence). The CDR3 protein is CASSSTPTVMSEKLFF. The CDR3 region has the DNA TGTGCCAGCAGCTCTACCCCGACGGTAATGAGTGAAAAACTGTTTTTT.

The genes are TRBV6-4 and TRBJ1-1; unclear D gene. The CDR3 has 13 residues. The ends were cut back, 5 bases at V and 1 base at J, with 8 bases in the middle. Germline V gives CDR1 MRHNA, CDR2 SNTAGT. CDR3 amino acids: CASSNQENTEAFF. In DNA form, the CDR3 reads TGTGCCAGCAGTAACCAAGAGAACACTGAAGCTTTCTTT.

Only a few counts were recorded for this clonotype. J is TRBJ1-5 and V is TRBV5-5; a weak D match, TRBD1 (6 bases). Germline V gene data show CDR1 as SGHKS and CDR2 as YYEKEE (reference sequence). Trimming stripped 0 bases from V and 6 bases from J, with 16 bases between. This CDR3 has 16 amino acids. The CDR3 DNA follows: TGTGCCAGCAGCTTGGGGGTAGGGACAATAGCTCAGCCCCAGCATTTT. This gives the protein CASSLGVGTIAQPQHF.

The chain links TRBV2 to TRBJ2-1, with TRBD2 matching over 11 bases. CDR1 is SNHLY and CDR2 is FYNNEI in the germline V gene. The V segment lost 6 bases and the J segment 7 bases; nucleotides outside the gene matches: 5. CDR3 length: 14 residues. CDR3 region: CASSFSGRVNEQFF. The CDR3 DNA reads TGTGCCAGCAGCTTTAGCGGGAGGGTGAATGAGCAGTTCTTC.

The chain recombines TRBV10-2 with TRBJ2-5; possible D gene TRBD2, 6 bases. CDR1 is WSHSY and CDR2 is SAAADI in the germline V gene. V shed 3 bases and J shed 4 bases, with 18 bases lying between them. The CDR3 extends over 16 amino acids. Here the CDR3 DNA reads TGCGCCAGCAGTGACCCGCTAGCGAGGGTGGGAGAGACCCAGTACTTC. It yields the protein CASSDPLARVGETQYF.

This clonotype was seen many times. The rearrangement links TRBV9 to TRBJ2-1; 10 nucleotides align to TRBD1. With V trimmed by 0 bases and J by 7 bases, 7 bases remained unmatched. The CDR3 has 16 amino acids. Germline loops: CDR1 SGDLS, CDR2 YYNGEE. CDR3 DNA sequence: TGTGCCAGCAGCGTAGCCACGGGACAGGGGTTGAATGAGCAGTTCTTC. As protein: CASSVATGQGLNEQFF.

This clonotype was seen only a few times. The chain links TRBV9 to TRBJ2-1, with 10 bases that match TRBD2. The CDR3 is 15 amino acids. The V gene's germline CDR1 is SGDLS and CDR2 YYNGEE. V lost 1 base and J lost 6; bases outside the gene matches: 4. CDR3 region: CASSVRAGGFNEQFF. The CDR3 DNA reads as TGTGCCAGCAGCGTACGAGCGGGAGGGTTCAATGAGCAGTTCTTC.

This clonotype was seen at least ten times. V and J are TRBV12-3 or TRBV12-4 and TRBJ2-3; unclear D gene. This CDR3 contains 12 residues. Trimming cost V 5 bases and J 2 bases, with 5 bases left between them. The CDR3 coding sequence is TGTGCCAGCAGTATTTTCACAGATACGCAGTATTTT. Translation: CASSIFTDTQYF.

The V call is TRBV10-3, the J call TRBJ2-6, with a possible D match to TRBD1 (6 bases). The CDR3 length is 17 residues. With 0 bases removed from V and 0 bases from J, the gap between germline ends came to 9 bases. Germline CDR1 and CDR2: ENHRY and SYGVKD. The CDR3 loop is CAISESGGPSGANVLTF. The CDR3 DNA follows: TGTGCCATCAGTGAGTCTGGGGGCCCCTCTGGGGCCAACGTCCTGACTTTC.

This clonotype was seen repeatedly, ten times or more. The rearrangement joins TRBV7-3 to TRBJ2-1, with 9 bases aligning to TRBD2. Per the germline V gene, CDR1 is SGHTA and CDR2 is FQGTGA. V lost 5 bases and J lost 6; bases outside the gene matches: 8. CDR3 length equals 15 residues. The CDR3 reads CASSNRTSAVNEQFF. The CDR3 nucleotides are TGTGCCAGCAGCAATCGGACTAGCGCGGTCAATGAGCAGTTCTTC.

The rearrangement uses TRBV5-6 and TRBJ2-5; maybe TRBD2 (5 bases). Trimming cost V 7 bases and J 6 bases, with 16 bases left between them. The V gene's germline CDR1 is SGHDT and CDR2 YYEEEE. The CDR3 consists of 13 residues. As DNA, the CDR3 is TGTGCCAGCGGGAGTGGCGGGCTGAAGACCCAGTACTTC. Amino acids: CASGSGGLKTQYF.

This clonotype showed up just a few times. This CDR3 reads CASNDWTGYGYTF. The CDR3 bases are TGTGCCAGCAACGATTGGACAGGCTATGGCTACACCTTC. The chain is built from TRBV6-1 and TRBJ1-2, with 7 bases lining up with TRBD1. Germline CDR1 and CDR2: MNHNS and SASEGT. The CDR3 is made up of 13 amino acids. After removal of 7 bases from V and 4 bases from J, the junction contained 6 bases not matched to a gene.

Ten or more counts support this clonotype. The V gene is TRBV20-1, the J gene TRBJ2-7; perhaps TRBD2 as D (6 bases). Germline values: CDR1 DFQATT, CDR2 SNEGSKA (reference sequence). Trimming shortened V by 4 bases and J by 2 bases, and 15 bases separated the two germline ends. The CDR3 has 14 residues. This CDR3 is CSAKTGTPTYEQYF. The CDR3 coding sequence is TGCAGTGCTAAAACCGGGACTCCAACCTACGAGCAGTACTTC.